The 32 T cell receptor beta chains below come from one sample, sequenced in a study of T-cell memory formation after mild COVID-19. TCRdb called the 5' RACE reads again in MiXCR, with one record for every CDR3 protein. The sample includes 300,000 to 350,000 distinct CDR3 sequences, over 11% of them seen just once. The sample consisted of PBMCs or a T cell subset sorted from them (not recorded which). These receptors were taken from a young man who had mild COVID-19 (a few samples of this study predate the infection). Cell type and time point are not known.

The CDR3 nucleotides read TGTGCCAGCAGCCCCAGCCCCGGAGAAGGGCCCTACGAGCAGTACGTC. It translates to CASSPSPGEGPYEQYV. The rearrangement uses TRBV7-8 and TRBJ2-7; D is undetermined. This CDR3 is 16 amino acids long. Germline lookup yields CDR1 SGHVS and CDR2 FQNEAQ. V gave up 5 bases and J gave up 2 bases, with 19 bases separating them.

The chain is built from TRBV3-1 and TRBJ2-7, with 9 positions matching TRBD2. This CDR3 has 14 amino acids. V lost 1 base, J lost 6 bases, and 4 bases stayed unmatched. The germline gives CDR1 LGHDT, CDR2 YNNKEL (reference sequence). The CDR3 region has the DNA TGTGCCAGCAGCCAAGGGTCGACTAGCGGCGAGCAGTACTTC. The encoded protein is CASSQGSTSGEQYF.

The V gene is TRBV4-2, the J gene TRBJ2-5; tentatively, D is TRBD2 (6 bases). Germline V gene lookup returns CDR1 LGHNA and CDR2 YNFKEQ. The CDR3 spans 15 residues. V lost 5 bases, J lost 5 bases, and 18 bases lay in between. DNA of the CDR3: TGTGCCAGCAGCTTATACTCCGGGACTGGTGAGACCCAGTACTTC. It specifies CASSLYSGTGETQYF.

This clonotype has a handful of counts. The chain is built from TRBV7-2 and TRBJ2-7, with D possibly being TRBD2 (6 bases). Germline assignment: CDR1 SGHTA and CDR2 FQGNSA. V was cut by 5 bases and J by 3 bases, with 17 bases left in between. The CDR3 contains 15 residues. The CDR3 is CASSAWRGLGYEQYF. CDR3 DNA: TGTGCCAGCAGCGCGTGGCGGGGTTTGGGCTACGAGCAGTACTTC.

This clonotype was counted between two and nine times. The rearrangement joins TRBV6-5 to TRBJ1-2; D possibly corresponds to TRBD1 (5 bases). Germline V lookup: CDR1 MNHEY, CDR2 SVGAGI. This CDR3 spans 15 amino acids. V was cut by 0 bases and J by 3 bases, with 11 bases left in between. The CDR3, as DNA: TGTGCCAGCAGTTACTCGGGCCCGGGGGACTATGGCTACACCTTC. It codes for CASSYSGPGDYGYTF.

This clonotype came up a few times. The rearrangement joins TRBV7-9 to TRBJ2-5, with TRBD2 matching 11 bases. CDR3 size: 16 residues. Germline trimming cut 5 bases from V and 5 bases from J; bases unmatched to any gene: 10. Germline assignment: CDR1 SEHNR and CDR2 FQNEAQ (reference sequence). In nucleotides, the CDR3 is TGTGCCAGCAGCATGACTAGCGGGGAGGTATCGGAGACCCAGTACTTC. Amino acids: CASSMTSGEVSETQYF.

The chain combines TRBV29-1 with TRBJ1-4, with 8 bases that match TRBD1. CDR3 length: 13 residues. The junction had 4 bases not matched to a gene; V was cut back by 4 bases and J by 6 bases. Germline CDR1 reads SQVTM; CDR2 reads ANQGSEA. The CDR3 DNA sequence: TGCAGCGTTGTAACAGGGGGAGATGAAAAACTGTTTTTT. It codes for CSVVTGGDEKLFF.

This clonotype showed up just a few times. The CDR3 DNA is TGCAGTGCTCACCCTGGGAGGGTCAATACTGAAGCTTTCTTT. The encoded protein is CSAHPGRVNTEAFF. The chain carries TRBV20-1 and TRBJ1-1; D unresolved. Trimming shortened V by 5 bases and J by 5 bases, and 18 bases separated the two germline ends. The CDR3 sequence is 14 residues long. Germline values: CDR1 DFQATT, CDR2 SNEGSKA (reference sequence).

V usage is TRBV5-1 and J usage is TRBJ1-1, with D unclear. There are 13 residues in the CDR3. V was clipped by 4 bases and J by 4 bases, with 11 bases between them. Germline V gives CDR1 SGHRS, CDR2 YFSETQ. CDR3 protein: CASSGGRGTEAFF. The DNA of the CDR3 is TGCGCCAGCAGCGGCGGCAGAGGCACTGAAGCTTTCTTT.

This clonotype was seen more than once but under ten times. The V call is TRBV6-6, the J call TRBJ2-2, with a tentative D call TRBD2 (5 bases). CDR3 length equals 14 residues. CDR1 MNHNY and CDR2 SVGAGI come from the germline V gene (reference sequence). The V gene lost 6 bases and the J gene lost 4 bases, with 12 bases spanning the gap. The CDR3 DNA sequence: TGTGCCAGCAGGTACCCGGACTTCACCGGGGAGCTGTTTTTT. This encodes CASRYPDFTGELFF.

This clonotype was picked up a small number of times. The CDR3 sequence: CASSLAKANYGYTF. CDR3 in DNA: TGTGCCAGCAGCTTAGCCAAGGCTAACTATGGCTACACCTTC. The chain couples TRBV7-2 to TRBJ1-2; D ambiguous. Between the trimmed V and J ends, which lost 0 bases and 0 bases, there was a span of 5 bases. The length of the CDR3 is 14 residues. Germline CDR1 is SGHTA and CDR2 is FQGNSA.

This clonotype was seen a few times. The genes are TRBV15 and TRBJ2-2, with D uncertain. With 0 bases removed from V and 0 bases from J, the gap between germline ends came to 11 bases. The germline V gene encodes CDR1 LNHNV and CDR2 YYDKDF (reference sequence). The CDR3 has 17 amino acids. This CDR3 is CATSRDDTYANTGELFF. In nucleotides, the CDR3 is TGTGCCACCAGCAGAGATGACACCTACGCGAACACCGGGGAGCTGTTTTTT.

Only a few counts were recorded for this clonotype. This chain uses TRBV4-1 with TRBJ1-5; D is perhaps TRBD1 (6 bases). The germline V gene has CDR1 MGHRA and CDR2 YSYEKL. The length of the CDR3 is 14 residues. V was cut by 0 bases and J by 7 bases, with 10 bases left in between. CDR3: CASSQESGDQPQHF. The CDR3 DNA reads TGCGCCAGCAGCCAAGAGTCAGGGGACCAGCCCCAGCATTTT.

Concerning this clonotype itself: It may be a read error: a sequence one base away is much more abundant. Since the CDR3 does not end with the conserved phenylalanine or tryptophan, this likely comes from a read error. This CDR3 is CASSAAGGPYNEQFL. In nucleotides, the CDR3 is TGTGCCAGCTCCGCTGCGGGGGGGCCCTACAATGAGCAGTTCTTA. The chain recombines TRBV18 with TRBJ2-1; 9 bases match TRBD2. CDR1 is KGHSH, CDR2 LQKENI, per germline. With 6 bases clipped from V and 2 bases from J, the junction kept 5 bases outside the gene matches. This CDR3 is 15 amino acids long.

The chain joins TRBV4-1 to TRBJ2-7; D gene unclear. The CDR3 has 13 amino acids. Trimming removed 4 bases from V and 2 bases from J, with 9 bases in between. CDR1 is MGHRA, CDR2 YSYEKL, per germline. The CDR3 bases are TGCGCCAGCAGCCCTCGGTCGGCCTACGAGCAGTACGTC. It encodes CASSPRSAYEQYV.

This rearrangement joins TRBV3-1 to TRBJ2-2; 8 bases map to TRBD2. CDR1 and CDR2 (germline): LGHDT, YNNKEL (reference sequence). With 2 bases clipped from V and 1 base from J, the junction kept 3 bases outside the gene matches. The CDR3 has 16 residues. The DNA for the CDR3 is TGTGCCAGCAGCCAATTACTAGCGGAGAACACCGGGGAGCTGTTTTTT. It encodes CASSQLLAENTGELFF.

The V and J genes are TRBV20-1 and TRBJ2-3, with 8 bases fitting TRBD2. With 6 bases clipped from V and 7 bases from J, the junction kept 12 bases outside the gene matches. Germline V gene lookup returns CDR1 DFQATT and CDR2 SNEGSKA (reference sequence). The CDR3 is made up of 14 amino acids. CDR3 sequence reads: CSAPSSGGAYTQYF. CDR3 bases: TGCAGTGCCCCGTCCAGCGGGGGCGCGTATACGCAGTATTTT.

This clonotype was counted only a few times. CDR3: CASSLSGTAGNTIYF. Here the CDR3 DNA reads TGTGCCAGCAGCCTCTCCGGGACAGCTGGAAACACCATATATTTT. This chain uses TRBV7-2 with TRBJ1-3; 7 bases line up with TRBD1. Germline V gene sequence: CDR1 SGHTA, CDR2 FQGNSA. CDR3 length: 15 residues. The V segment lost 5 bases and the J segment 2 bases; nucleotides outside the gene matches: 6.

Only a few counts were recorded for this clonotype. The rearrangement links TRBV24-1 to TRBJ2-7, with D tentatively TRBD1 or TRBD2 (5 bases each). Germline V gene lookup returns CDR1 KGHDR and CDR2 SFDVKD. V lost 4 bases to trimming and J lost 4 bases, with 10 bases between them. This CDR3 is 13 amino acids long. This CDR3 reads CATSDRDLYEQYF. CDR3 bases: TGTGCCACCAGTGACAGGGACCTATACGAGCAGTACTTC.

CDR3 in DNA: TGTGCCAGCAGCTTCGCCCCCACAGATACGCAGTATTTT. It is translated as CASSFAPTDTQYF. The chain combines TRBV7-9 with TRBJ2-3; D is ambiguous. The CDR3 extends over 13 amino acids. CDR1 is SEHNR, CDR2 FQNEAQ, per germline (reference sequence). V lost 3 bases to trimming and J lost 2 bases, with 6 bases between them.

The chain joins TRBV10-3 to TRBJ2-3; TRBD1 is a possible D gene (6 bases). Trimming cost V 6 bases and J 0 bases, with 16 bases left between them. CDR3 length: 16 amino acids. Germline loops: CDR1 ENHRY, CDR2 SYGVKD. The CDR3 DNA reads as TGTGCCATCAGGTGGGACACTTCGACGAGCACAGATACGCAGTATTTT. Translated: CAIRWDTSTSTDTQYF.

J is TRBJ2-3 and V is TRBV20-1; D might be TRBD2 (6 bases). Deletions cut 0 bases from V and 0 bases from J, with 16 bases between. This CDR3 comprises 17 residues. Germline assignment: CDR1 DFQATT and CDR2 SNEGSKA (reference sequence). The CDR3 sequence: CSARDLTRHTSTDTQYF. In nucleotides, the CDR3 is TGCAGTGCTAGAGATCTGACTAGACATACTAGCACAGATACGCAGTATTTT.

The rearrangement joins TRBV24-1 to TRBJ2-6; D might be TRBD1 or TRBD2, each matching 5 bases. This CDR3 is built from 17 residues. Looked up from germline, CDR1 is KGHDR and CDR2 is SFDVKD. Between the trimmed V and J ends, which lost 5 bases and 0 bases, there was a span of 13 bases. This CDR3 reads CATSARDLSSGANVLTF. In DNA form, the CDR3 reads TGTGCCACCAGTGCCCGGGACCTTAGCTCTGGGGCCAACGTCCTGACTTTC.

The chain has TRBV10-3 and TRBJ1-5; the D gene is possibly TRBD1 (5 bases). With 0 bases removed from V and 9 bases from J, the gap between germline ends came to 18 bases. The germline V gene has CDR1 ENHRY and CDR2 SYGVKD. The CDR3 covers 16 residues. The CDR3 region is CAISESRAGTQGPQHF. The CDR3 nucleotides read TGTGCCATCAGTGAGTCCAGGGCCGGGACCCAAGGGCCCCAGCATTTT.

For the CDR3, the DNA is TGTGCCAGCACCTTCGGACAGGGGGCTATTGCGCAGTATTTT. Amino acids: CASTFGQGAIAQYF. The J gene is TRBJ2-3, the V gene TRBV7-2; TRBD1 agrees at 11 bases. The length of the CDR3 is 14 residues. The ends lost 7 bases at V and 10 bases at J; junction bases unmatched: 10. Germline lookup yields CDR1 SGHTA and CDR2 FQGNSA.

The chain has TRBV5-4 and TRBJ2-7; weak D call: TRBD1 (5 bases). Germline CDR1 is SGHNT and CDR2 is YYREEE (reference sequence). The CDR3 extends over 14 amino acids. V was trimmed by 1 base and J by 2 bases, leaving 10 bases between them. This CDR3 reads CASSLFQGTYEQYF. CDR3 bases: TGTGCCAGCAGCTTGTTTCAGGGAACCTACGAGCAGTACTTC.

The sample holds one count of this clonotype. The junction does not match germline at one end; this may be a read error. This chain's CDR3 is CASSLGPQGMGYGTETFF. The DNA for the CDR3 is TGCGCCAGCAGCTTGGGTCCCCAGGGTATGGGTTATGGCACTGAAACTTTCTTT. The chain is built from TRBV5-1 and TRBJ1-1; weak D call: TRBD1 (5 bases). Germline CDR1 and CDR2: SGHRS and YFSETQ. The CDR3 totals 18 residues.

The chain combines TRBV12-3 or TRBV12-4 with TRBJ2-5; D gene uncertain. Between the trimmed V and J ends, which lost 5 bases and 5 bases, there was a span of 15 bases. This CDR3 is built from 14 residues. In DNA, the CDR3 is TGTGCCAGCAGTACCCCTCGGGCCGGGGAGACCCAGTACTTC. As protein: CASSTPRAGETQYF.

The rearrangement links TRBV4-1 to TRBJ1-6; no definite D call. Trimming cost V 1 base and J 0 bases, with 13 bases left between them. The CDR3 contains 18 residues. Germline CDR1 and CDR2: MGHRA and YSYEKL. The CDR3 region has the DNA TGCGCCAGCAGCCAAGTTTTGTTGCTGAGCTCCTATAATTCACCCCTCCACTTT. Its translation is CASSQVLLLSSYNSPLHF.

This chain joins TRBV7-6 and TRBJ1-5; 9 bases fit TRBD1. The CDR3 extends over 15 amino acids. Germline CDR1 SGHVS, CDR2 FNYEAQ. Germline trimming cut 5 bases from V and 4 bases from J; bases unmatched to any gene: 6. The CDR3 reads CASSPYRGRNQPQHF. The CDR3 nucleotides read TGTGCCAGCAGCCCTTACAGGGGGCGTAATCAGCCCCAGCATTTT. Together with reference TRBV7-6 and TRBJ1-5, the CDR3 gives the full variable domain: GAGVSQSPRYKVTKRGQDVALRCDPISGHVSLYWYRQALGQGPEFLTYFNYEAQQDKSGLPNDRFSAERPEGSISTLTIQRTEQRDSAMYRCASSPYRGRNQPQHFGDGTRLSIL.

CDR3 nucleotide sequence: TGTGCCAGCAGTTACCTCCGTTCACCCCTCCACTTT. Amino acid sequence: CASSYLRSPLHF. The V gene is TRBV6-2 or TRBV6-3, the J gene TRBJ1-6; D remains unclear. V lost 2 bases to trimming and J lost 9 bases, with 5 bases between them. CDR3 length: 12 amino acids. Germline CDR1 is MNHEY and CDR2 is SVGEGT.

The chain has TRBV7-8 and TRBJ2-1, with 9 positions matching TRBD2. V gave up 2 bases and J gave up 4 bases; unmatched junction bases: 12. The CDR3 has 18 amino acids. Germline V gene lookup returns CDR1 SGHVS and CDR2 FQNEAQ. The CDR3 loop reads CASSLPRGGASTYNEQFF. In DNA form, the CDR3 reads TGTGCCAGCAGCTTACCCCGCGGGGGGGCCAGTACTTACAATGAGCAGTTCTTC.